Presented here are 31 T cell receptor beta chains from one specimen sequenced in a study of control samples from healthy donors and cancer patients. Clones were sequenced by immunoSEQ multiplex PCR, and TCRdb holds only the in-frame ones, with some missing. In the table there are some 150,000 clones, 91% of which are singletons. Sequencing input: blood. The source is a man between 18 and 29 years old in good health.

This rearrangement joins TRBV19 to TRBJ2-7; TRBD1 might be the D (6 bases). Per germline, CDR1 LNHDA and CDR2 SQIVND (reference sequence). The CDR3 is made up of 13 amino acids. Trimming removed 5 bases from V and 3 bases from J, with 11 bases in between. The CDR3 sequence: CASSPGHLYEQYF. The CDR3 DNA sequence: TGTGCCAGTAGTCCGGGACACCTCTACGAGCAGTACTTC.

The chain is built from TRBV6-1 and TRBJ2-3; D remains ambiguous. Looked up from germline, CDR1 is MNHNS and CDR2 is SASEGT. This CDR3 has 15 amino acids. Trimming pared 1 base from V and 3 bases from J, leaving 11 bases between. The CDR3 protein is CASSEVRVVTDTQYF. For the CDR3, the DNA is TGTGCCAGCAGTGAAGTTCGGGTGGTAACAGATACGCAGTATTTT.

The chain is built from TRBV25-1 and TRBJ1-2; weak D call: TRBD1 (5 bases). The CDR3 is 13 residues long. Per germline, CDR1 MGHDK and CDR2 SYGVNS. The ends were cut back, 2 bases at V and 8 bases at J, with 12 bases in the middle. CDR3 DNA sequence: TGTGCCAGCAGTGAAATCTTGGGGCGCGGCTACACCTTC. It encodes CASSEILGRGYTF.

This rearrangement joins TRBV4-3 to TRBJ1-2, with TRBD1 matching 9 bases. CDR3 length: 18 residues. Germline V gene lookup returns CDR1 LGHNA and CDR2 YSLEER. Losses at the gene ends were 1 base for V and 4 bases for J; bases not matched to a gene: 13. CDR3 in amino acids: CASSQGFGTGFTAYGYTF. CDR3 bases: TGCGCCAGCAGCCAAGGTTTTGGGACAGGGTTTACCGCCTATGGCTACACCTTC.

DNA for the CDR3: TGTGCCAGCAGCCGGATGGGACAGGGATCCTACGAGCAGTACTTC. Translated: CASSRMGQGSYEQYF. V gene TRBV14 combines with J gene TRBJ2-7; TRBD1 agrees at 9 bases. The CDR3 is made up of 15 amino acids. Germline-derived CDR1 and CDR2 are SGHDN and FVKESK. The J segment lost 1 base and the V segment lost 4 bases, leaving 5 bases of the junction unmatched.

The J gene is TRBJ1-1, the V gene TRBV29-1, with TRBD1 identical over 8 bases. CDR1 is SQVTM and CDR2 is ANQGSEA in the germline V gene. The CDR3 sequence is 13 residues long. V lost 7 bases to trimming and J lost 7 bases; unmatched junction nucleotides: 11. The CDR3 DNA is TGCAGCGCTACCGACAGGGGTGAAAGTGAAGCTTTCTTT. It is translated as CSATDRGESEAFF.

The CDR3 region has the DNA TGTGCCAGCAGTTTACCTGGGGGCACTAATGAAAAACTGTTTTTT. It encodes CASSLPGGTNEKLFF. This sequence joins TRBV28 and TRBJ1-4, with a possible D match to TRBD1 (6 bases). V lost 2 bases and J lost 2, with 9 bases in between. Germline CDR1 reads MDHEN; CDR2 reads SYDVKM. CDR3 length equals 15 residues.

The chain joins TRBV24-1 to TRBJ1-1; no clear D gene. Trimming took off 4 bases at V and 6 bases at J, with 20 bases between the two ends. This CDR3 has 16 amino acids. CDR1 is KGHDR and CDR2 is SFDVKD in the germline V gene. The CDR3 DNA follows: TGTGCCACCAGTGACTCTCGACAATCTGTCGGACCTGAAGCTTTCTTT. Its protein product is CATSDSRQSVGPEAFF.

The chain recombines TRBV6-1 with TRBJ2-3; D is possibly TRBD1 or TRBD2 (5 bases each). V dropped 3 bases and J dropped 3 bases, with 10 bases sitting between them. The CDR3 consists of 14 residues. CDR1 MNHNS and CDR2 SASEGT come from the germline V gene. The CDR3 DNA reads as TGTGCCAGCAGTGAGCGGGCAGGGACAGATACGCAGTATTTT. Translation gives CASSERAGTDTQYF.

The chain links TRBV6-5 to TRBJ1-1; D might be TRBD1 (5 bases). The CDR3 spans 13 residues. Germline CDR1 MNHEY, CDR2 SVGAGI. The V end lost 5 bases, the J end lost 4 bases, and 11 bases lay between the germline ends. Here the CDR3 reads CASSRSGTTEAFF. CDR3 DNA: TGTGCCAGCAGTCGCTCAGGGACCACTGAAGCTTTCTTT.

This clone turned up a few times. The gene calls are TRBV4-1 and TRBJ1-5; D is ambiguous. V was pared by 0 bases and J by 3 bases, with 3 bases between. CDR1 is MGHRA and CDR2 is YSYEKL in the germline V gene. The CDR3 consists of 13 residues. CDR3 DNA sequence: TGCGCCAGCAGCCAAGAACCCAATCAGCCCCAGCATTTT. Protein product: CASSQEPNQPQHF.

V is TRBV14 and J is TRBJ1-1, with D unresolved. Germline V gene lookup returns CDR1 SGHDN and CDR2 FVKESK. This CDR3 contains 14 residues. Trimming shortened V by 8 bases and J by 0 bases, and 13 bases separated the two germline ends. The DNA of the CDR3 is TGTGCCAGCCTCCCCAGCGGGATGAACACTGAAGCTTTCTTT. Residues: CASLPSGMNTEAFF. The full variable domain, with the rest looked up from reference TRBV14 and TRBJ1-1, is EAGVTQFPSHSVIEKGQTVTLRCDPISGHDNLYWYRRVMGKEIKFLLHFVKESKQDESGMPNNRFLAERTGGTYSTLKVQPAELEDSGVYFCASLPSGMNTEAFFGQGTRLTVV.

The chain carries TRBV7-9 and TRBJ1-4, with TRBD1 identical over 8 bases. Per the germline V gene, CDR1 is SEHNR and CDR2 is FQNEAQ (reference sequence). The CDR3 length is 13 residues. Losses at the gene ends were 6 bases for V and 6 bases for J; bases not matched to a gene: 3. The CDR3 DNA sequence: TGTGCCAGCAGGACAGGGGTTTATGAAAAACTGTTTTTT. Its protein is CASRTGVYEKLFF.

The CDR3 DNA reads TGCGCCAGCAGTCAAAATCAGGGGCTAAAAGAGACCCAGTACTTC. This sequence encodes CASSQNQGLKETQYF. V is TRBV5-1 and J is TRBJ2-5, with a possible D match to TRBD1 (6 bases). The V gene's germline CDR1 is SGHRS and CDR2 YFSETQ. The CDR3 has 15 amino acids. V gave up 5 bases and J gave up 3 bases, with 17 bases separating them.

The V gene is TRBV2, the J gene TRBJ1-4, with 7 bases fitting TRBD1. In germline, CDR1 is SNHLY, CDR2 FYNNEI. The length of the CDR3 is 16 residues. Trimming at V came to 2 bases and at J to 3 bases, leaving 6 bases not matched to a gene. CDR3 residues: CASSEWFGTANEKLFF. CDR3 sequence (DNA): TGTGCCAGCAGTGAATGGTTTGGGACAGCTAATGAAAAACTGTTTTTT.

This chain uses TRBV6-6 with TRBJ1-2, with D hard to call. V dropped 6 bases and J dropped 4 bases, with 12 bases sitting between them. Germline V CDR1 and CDR2: MNHNY, SVGAGI (reference sequence). CDR3 length equals 13 residues. DNA for the CDR3: TGTGCCAGCAGCTCCGACGGGAGCTATGGCTACACCTTC. Translation gives CASSSDGSYGYTF.

CDR3 coding DNA: TGTGCCAGCAGATATCAAACCGGGGAGCTGTTTTTT. This encodes CASRYQTGELFF. This chain connects TRBV6-5 to TRBJ2-2; D is ambiguous. The CDR3 length is 12 residues. The V gene lost 6 bases and the J gene lost 5 bases, with 7 bases spanning the gap. In germline, CDR1 is MNHEY, CDR2 SVGAGI.

The J gene is TRBJ1-5, the V gene TRBV3-1 (or the pseudogene TRBV3-2), with no clear D. V was cut by 0 bases and J by 7 bases, with 4 bases left in between. Germline V gene sequence: CDR1 LGHDT, CDR2 YNNKEL (reference sequence). This CDR3 has 12 residues. The CDR3 bases are TGTGCCAGCAGCCAAGAGGGGCAGCCCCAGCATTTT. Residues: CASSQEGQPQHF.

J is TRBJ2-3 and V is TRBV28; a possible D gene is TRBD1 (6 bases). The V gene's germline CDR1 is MDHEN and CDR2 SYDVKM. CDR3 size: 15 residues. V lost 6 bases to trimming and J lost 4 bases, with 17 bases between them. The CDR3 protein is CASRGYRERSDTQYF. The CDR3 DNA reads TGTGCCAGCAGGGGTTACAGGGAGAGATCAGATACGCAGTATTTT. The full variable domain, with the rest looked up from reference TRBV28 and TRBJ2-3, is DVKVTQSSRYLVKRTGEKVFLECVQDMDHENMFWYRQDPGLGLRLIYFSYDVKMKEKGDIPEGYSVSREKKERFSLILESASTNQTSMYLCASRGYRERSDTQYFGPGTRLTVL.

This chain's CDR3 is CASSLASGGTQETQYF. The CDR3, as DNA: TGTGCCAGCAGCTTAGCTAGCGGGGGAACCCAAGAGACCCAGTACTTC. The V call is TRBV7-9, the J call TRBJ2-5, with 9 bases that match TRBD2. The CDR3 consists of 16 residues. V lost 0 bases, J lost 1 base, and 3 bases stayed unmatched. Germline V gene sequence: CDR1 SEHNR, CDR2 FQNEAQ (reference sequence).

The chain joins TRBV28 to TRBJ1-5; D is undetermined. Germline values: CDR1 MDHEN, CDR2 SYDVKM. Between the trimmed V and J ends, which lost 6 bases and 12 bases, there was a span of 24 bases. The CDR3 consists of 15 residues. CDR3 nucleotide sequence: TGTGCCAGCAGACTTGACACCCGAGGCTCACTTCACCAGCATTTT. Protein sequence: CASRLDTRGSLHQHF. The entire variable domain, with the rest obtained from reference TRBV28 and TRBJ1-5, is as follows: DVKVTQSSRYLVKRTGEKVFLECVQDMDHENMFWYRQDPGLGLRLIYFSYDVKMKEKGDIPEGYSVSREKKERFSLILESASTNQTSMYLCASRLDTRGSLHQHFGDGTRLSIL.

The chain carries TRBV5-1 and TRBJ1-2; D gene ambiguous. Trimming removed 0 bases from V and 6 bases from J, with 9 bases in between. The CDR3 consists of 13 residues. Germline CDR1 SGHRS, CDR2 YFSETQ. The DNA for the CDR3 is TGCGCCAGCAGCTTGGGAAACGGGAATGGCTACACCTTC. It is translated as CASSLGNGNGYTF.

The chain joins TRBV7-7 to TRBJ2-5; D may be TRBD1 (6 bases). CDR1 and CDR2 (germline): SSHAT, FNYEAQ (reference sequence). Deletions cut 5 bases from V and 10 bases from J, with 17 bases between. CDR3 length equals 13 residues. CDR3 DNA sequence: TGTGCCAGCAGCCAAGGACAGTTGGAGCTCCAGTACTTC. Its translation is CASSQGQLELQYF.

As regards this clone: An end of the junction does not agree with germline; a read error may underlie this. The chain couples TRBV6-9 to TRBJ1-1; D call uncertain. The CDR3 is made up of 11 amino acids. Germline V gives CDR1 MNHGY, CDR2 SVAAGI. The CDR3 region has the DNA TGTGCCAGCAGTTATGTTTCTCGGGCTCTCTTT. Residues: CASSYVSRALF.

The chain has TRBV3-1 (or the pseudogene TRBV3-2) and TRBJ2-7; possibly TRBD2 for D (6 bases). Trimming removed 0 bases from V and 3 bases from J, with 18 bases in between. Germline loops: CDR1 LGHDT, CDR2 YNNKEL (reference sequence). CDR3 length equals 17 residues. The CDR3 DNA follows: TGTGCCAGCAGCCAAGATGGAGACACCATCGGGAGCTACGAGCAGTACTTC. It codes for CASSQDGDTIGSYEQYF.

The chain recombines TRBV20-1 with TRBJ2-3, with D perhaps matching TRBD1 (5 bases). Trimming cost V 3 bases and J 2 bases, with 18 bases left between them. The CDR3 loop spans 16 amino acids. From germline, CDR1 is DFQATT and CDR2 SNEGSKA (reference sequence). The DNA for the CDR3 is TGCAGTGCTAGTCAACCGTCCACGGACATCACAGATACGCAGTATTTT. It specifies CSASQPSTDITDTQYF.

The V and J genes are TRBV5-1 and TRBJ2-3; weak D call: TRBD2 (6 bases). V was trimmed by 0 bases and J by 5 bases, leaving 16 bases between them. CDR1 is SGHRS and CDR2 is YFSETQ in the germline V gene. This CDR3 has 16 residues. CDR3 protein: CASSLETRGAGDTQYF. The CDR3 bases are TGCGCCAGCAGCTTGGAGACGCGGGGCGCAGGAGATACGCAGTATTTT.

The chain recombines TRBV7-9 with TRBJ2-5; no reliable D call. Germline values: CDR1 SEHNR, CDR2 FQNEAQ (reference sequence). CDR3 length: 15 residues. The germline V and J ends were trimmed by 3 bases and 1 base, with 12 bases remaining between them. The CDR3 here is CASSFPLAIQETQYF. The CDR3 DNA follows: TGTGCCAGCAGCTTTCCACTCGCGATCCAAGAGACCCAGTACTTC.

This chain uses TRBV3-1 (or the pseudogene TRBV3-2) with TRBJ2-2, with D possibly matching TRBD2 (5 bases). The CDR3 is 14 residues long. Trimming took off 5 bases at V and 3 bases at J, with 10 bases between the two ends. CDR1 LGHDT and CDR2 YNNKEL come from the germline V gene (reference sequence). CDR3 residues: CASSGGLYTGELFF. The CDR3 nucleotides read TGTGCCAGCAGCGGAGGACTCTACACCGGGGAGCTGTTTTTT.

This CDR3 reads CASSIVGGDGSSPLHF. CDR3 coding DNA: TGTGCCAGTAGTATAGTCGGGGGGGACGGAAGTTCACCCCTCCACTTT. This rearrangement joins TRBV19 to TRBJ1-6; a weak D match, TRBD1 (5 bases). V was shortened by 1 base and J by 9 bases, with 16 bases between the two germline ends. CDR1 and CDR2 (germline): LNHDA, SQIVND (reference sequence). This CDR3 region has 16 residues.

The V gene is TRBV19, the J gene TRBJ1-5; tentative D call: TRBD1 (5 bases). CDR1 and CDR2 (germline): LNHDA, SQIVND (reference sequence). The V end lost 0 bases, the J end lost 1 base, and 13 bases lay between the germline ends. The CDR3 loop spans 17 amino acids. CDR3 DNA sequence: TGTGCCAGTAGTATAGATAACAGGTTCGGGAGCAATCAGCCCCAGCATTTT. Translated: CASSIDNRFGSNQPQHF.